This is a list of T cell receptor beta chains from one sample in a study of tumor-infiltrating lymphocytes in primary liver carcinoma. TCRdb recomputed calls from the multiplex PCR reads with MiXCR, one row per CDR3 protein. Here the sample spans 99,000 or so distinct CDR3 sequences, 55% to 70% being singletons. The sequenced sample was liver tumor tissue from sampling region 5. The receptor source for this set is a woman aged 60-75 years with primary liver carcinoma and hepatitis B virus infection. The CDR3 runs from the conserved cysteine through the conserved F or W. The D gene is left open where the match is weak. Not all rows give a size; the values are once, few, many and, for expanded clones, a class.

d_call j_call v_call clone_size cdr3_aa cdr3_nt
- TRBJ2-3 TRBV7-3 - CASSSYLTDTQYF TGTGCCAGCAGCTCTTACCTCACAGATACGCAGTATTTT
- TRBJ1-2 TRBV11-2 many CASSLTIQGDGDYTF TGTGCCAGCAGCTTGACAATACAGGGAGATGGTGACTACACCTTC
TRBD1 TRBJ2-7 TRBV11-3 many CASSPHRGVYEQYF TGTGCCAGCAGCCCGCACAGGGGCGTGTACGAGCAGTACTTC
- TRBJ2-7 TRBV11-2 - CASNRETRAYEQYF TGTGCCAGCAACCGCGAAACCAGGGCCTACGAGCAATACTTC
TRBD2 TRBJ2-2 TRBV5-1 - CASSVLAGANTGELFF TGCGCCAGCAGCGTCCTAGCGGGAGCGAACACCGGGGAGCTGTTTTTT
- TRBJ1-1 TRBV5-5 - CACSLSGQTEAFF TGTGCCTGCAGCCTTTCTGGACAGACTGAAGCTTTCTTT
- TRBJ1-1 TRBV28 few CASSLSQGYNTEAFF TGTGCCAGCAGTTTAAGCCAGGGATATAACACTGAAGCTTTCTTT
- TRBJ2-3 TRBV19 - CASSIGSGGSDTQYF TGTGCCAGTAGTATCGGTTCCGGTGGCTCAGATACGCAGTATTTT
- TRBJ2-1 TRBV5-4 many CASSLSGRVLNEQFF TGTGCCAGCAGCTTGTCCGGGCGAGTTCTCAATGAGCAGTTCTTC
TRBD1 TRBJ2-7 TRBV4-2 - CASSQWTGASSYEQCF TGTGCCAGCAGCCAATGGACAGGGGCCTCCTCCTACGAGCAGTGCTTC
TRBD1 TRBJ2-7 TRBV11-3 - CASSLGVGGSLEQYF TGTGCCAGCAGCTTAGGGGTAGGGGGCTCCCTCGAACAGTACTTC
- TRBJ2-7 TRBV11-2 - CASRPSIRDNYEQYF TGTGCCAGCAGGCCAAGTATTCGGGACAACTACGAGCAGTACTTC
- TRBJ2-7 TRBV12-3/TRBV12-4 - CASSLGLSVYGQYF TGTGCCAGCAGTTTAGGGCTAAGCGTCTACGGGCAGTACTTC
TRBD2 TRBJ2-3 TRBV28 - CASSLSGRTYQGTDTQYF TGTGCCAGCAGTCTGAGCGGGAGGACCTACCAGGGCACAGATACGCAGTATTTT
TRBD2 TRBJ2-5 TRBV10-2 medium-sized CASSEELAGGRKTQYF TGCGCCAGCAGTGAGGAACTAGCGGGAGGGCGAAAGACCCAGTACTTC
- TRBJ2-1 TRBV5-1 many CASSLDAVPGYEQFF TGCGCCAGCAGCTTGGATGCCGTCCCCGGTTATGAGCAGTTCTTC
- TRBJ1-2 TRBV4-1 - CASSQDQRTESGGYTF TGTGCCAGCAGCCAAGATCAGCGGACAGAATCGGGTGGCTACACCTTC
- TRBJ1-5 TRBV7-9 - CASSSSDARNQPQHF TGTGCCAGCAGCTCATCGGACGCACGCAATCAGCCCCAGCATTTT
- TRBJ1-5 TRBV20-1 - CSARRGGNQPQHF TGCAGTGCTAGACGGGGTGGCAATCAGCCCCAGCATTTT
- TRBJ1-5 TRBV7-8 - CASSLLAGDQPKHF TGTGCCAGCAGCTTATTAGCTGGGGATCAGCCAAAGCATTTT
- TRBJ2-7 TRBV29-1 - CSVQTKYGQYF TGCAGCGTACAGACTAAGTACGGGCAGTACTTC
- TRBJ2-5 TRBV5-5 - CVSSLLTEETQYF TGTGTCAGCAGCTTGTTAACTGAAGAGACCCAGTACTTC
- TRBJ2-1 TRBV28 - CASHTPGGFNGQFF TGTGCCAGCCATACCCCTGGGGGGTTCAATGGGCAGTTCTTC
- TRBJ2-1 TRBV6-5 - CTSQRGGANEQFF TGTACTAGCCAAAGGGGGGGGGCTAATGAGCAGTTCTTC
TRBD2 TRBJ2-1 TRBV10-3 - CAIGLAGAIAQFF TGTGCCATCGGACTAGCGGGAGCCATTGCGCAGTTCTTC
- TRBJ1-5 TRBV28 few CASSLYGIGYQPQHF TGTGCCAGCAGTTTATACGGGATCGGATATCAGCCCCAGCATTTT
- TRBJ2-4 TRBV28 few CASSLQGVVAKNIQYF TGTGCCAGCAGTTTACAGGGCGTAGTAGCCAAAAACATTCAGTACTTC
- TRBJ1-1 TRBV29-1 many CSVVGNTEAFF TGCAGCGTTGTTGGGAACACTGAAGCTTTCTTT
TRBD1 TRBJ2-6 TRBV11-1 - CASSPQTGSSGTNVLTF TGTGCCAGCAGCCCTCAGACAGGGAGCTCTGGGACCAACGTCCTGACTTTC
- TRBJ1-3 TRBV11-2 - CASSSGSYAGNIYF TGTGCCAGCAGCTCCGGAAGTTACGCGGGCAACATATATTTC
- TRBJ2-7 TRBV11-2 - CVTKGNGSLAYEQYF TGTGTCACAAAGGGGAATGGGTCGCTTGCCTACGAGCAGTACTTC
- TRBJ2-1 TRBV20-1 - CSARENRGLKGNEQFF TGCAGTGCTAGAGAGAACCGGGGGCTGAAGGGCAATGAGCAATTCTTC
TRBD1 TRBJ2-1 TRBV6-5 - CANTPTGQAYNEQLF TGTGCCAACACCCCCACCGGACAGGCATACAATGAGCAGCTCTTC
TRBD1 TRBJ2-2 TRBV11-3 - CASRPGLDTGELSF TGTGCCAGCAGACCGGGCCTTGACACAGGGGAGCTGTCTTTT
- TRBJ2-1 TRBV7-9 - CASSSAQTSMDEQFF TGTGCCAGCAGTTCTGCCCAGACTAGTATGGATGAGCAGTTCTTC
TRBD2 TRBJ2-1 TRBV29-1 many CSVGGTSGSDRNF TGCAGCGTTGGGGGGACTAGCGGGTCCGACAGGAACTTC
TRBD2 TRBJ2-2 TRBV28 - CASNSRTSETENTGELFF TGTGCCAGTAATTCCCGGACTAGCGAAACTGAGAACACCGGGGAGCTGTTTTTT
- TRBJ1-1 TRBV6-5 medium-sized CASKGRYTEAFF TGTGCCAGCAAGGGGAGGTACACTGAAGCTTTCTTT
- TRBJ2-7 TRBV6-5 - CASTQGDRIYEQYF TGTGCCAGCACCCAAGGGGACCGGATCTACGAGCAGTACTTC
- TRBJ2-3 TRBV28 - CASSPWGFSTTDTRYF TGTGCCAGCAGTCCCTGGGGGTTCTCGACCACAGATACGCGGTATTTT
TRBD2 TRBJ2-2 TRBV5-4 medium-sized CASSFAGVNTGELFF TGTGCCAGCAGCTTCGCGGGAGTGAACACCGGGGAGCTGTTTTTT
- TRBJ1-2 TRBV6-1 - CASSEISQDPYVYTF TGTGCCAGCAGTGAAATTTCACAGGATCCTTATGTCTACACCTTC
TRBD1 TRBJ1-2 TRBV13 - CASNSQLTGENSYGYTF TGTGCCAGCAACTCCCAACTCACAGGGGAAAATAGCTATGGCTACACTTTC
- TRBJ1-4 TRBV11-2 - CASSEWLGEKLLF TGTGCCAGCAGCGAATGGTTGGGTGAAAAACTGCTTTTT
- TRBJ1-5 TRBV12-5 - CASGLLNKNTQHF TGTGCTAGTGGTTTGCTAAATAAGAATACGCAGCATTTT
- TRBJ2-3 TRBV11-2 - CESSLGGLTYTSDTQYF TGTGAAAGCAGCTTAGGGGGACTAACGTACACGTCAGATACGCAATATTTT
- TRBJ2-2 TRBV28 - CASSGSGRLRTGELFF TGTGCCAGCAGTGGGTCAGGGCGACTAAGGACCGGGGAGCTGTTTTTT
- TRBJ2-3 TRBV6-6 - CASTRRWQGYTDTQYF TGTGCCAGCACCCGACGGTGGCAGGGATACACAGATACGCAGTATTTT
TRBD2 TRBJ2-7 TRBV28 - CASSSYPGLAAEPF TGTGCCAGCAGTTCGTACCCGGGACTAGCGGCTGAACCCTTC
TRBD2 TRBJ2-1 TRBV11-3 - CDSSLGTSDYNEQFF TGTGACAGCAGCCTAGGGACTAGCGACTACAATGAGCAGTTCTTC
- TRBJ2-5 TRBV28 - CASSSIGGTLAETQYF TGTGCCAGCAGTTCAATAGGCGGGACCCTTGCGGAGACCCAGTACTTC
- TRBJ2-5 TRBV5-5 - CASSLGWGTGLGINEQFF TGTGCCAGCAGCTTGGGTTGGGGCACCGGCCTAGGGATCAATGAGCAGTTTTTC
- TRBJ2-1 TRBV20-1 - CSGQLSYIEQFF TGCAGTGGGCAGCTCTCCTACATTGAGCAGTTCTTT
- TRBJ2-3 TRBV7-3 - CASSLGGNSITDTQYF TGTGCCAGCAGCTTAGGGGGGAATTCAATCACAGATACGCAGTATTTT
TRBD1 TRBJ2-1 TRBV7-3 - CASSGTGTSSYIEQFF TGTGCCAGTTCCGGGACAGGGACTTCTTCCTACATTGAGCAGTTCTTC
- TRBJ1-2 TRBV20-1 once CSARFRQDYGYTF TGCAGTGCTAGATTTCGACAGGACTATGGCTACACCTTC
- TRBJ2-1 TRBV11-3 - CVSSSRGARTIGNEQFF TGTGTCAGCAGCTCCCGGGGGGCGCGGACCATAGGTAATGAGCAGTTCTTC
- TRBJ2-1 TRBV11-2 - CVSSPDSRYREQFF TGTGTCAGCAGTCCGGACTCAAGGTATAGGGAGCAATTCTTC
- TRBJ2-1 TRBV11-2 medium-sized CASSFGGVGNEQFF TGTGCCAGCAGCTTCGGCGGTGTGGGCAATGAGCAGTTCTTC